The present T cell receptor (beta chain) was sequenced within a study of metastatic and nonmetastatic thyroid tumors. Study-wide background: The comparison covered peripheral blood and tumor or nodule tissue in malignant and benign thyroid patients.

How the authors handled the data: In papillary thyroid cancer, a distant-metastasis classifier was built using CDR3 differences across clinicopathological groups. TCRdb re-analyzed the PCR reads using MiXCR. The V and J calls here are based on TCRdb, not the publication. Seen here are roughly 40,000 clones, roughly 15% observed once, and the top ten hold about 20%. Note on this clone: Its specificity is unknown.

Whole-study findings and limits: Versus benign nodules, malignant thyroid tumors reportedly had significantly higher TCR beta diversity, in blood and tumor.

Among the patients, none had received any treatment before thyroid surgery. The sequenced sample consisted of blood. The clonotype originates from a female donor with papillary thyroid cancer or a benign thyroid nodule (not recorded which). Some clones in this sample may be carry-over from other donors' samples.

CDR3 residues: CASSDHTMQYF. The CDR3 DNA reads TGTGCCAGCAGTGATCACACGATGCAGTACTTC. The V call is TRBV11-3, the J call TRBJ2-7; D is undetermined. The CDR3 totals 11 residues. V dropped 6 bases and J dropped 9 bases, with 12 bases sitting between them. Per germline, CDR1 SGHNT and CDR2 YENEEA.